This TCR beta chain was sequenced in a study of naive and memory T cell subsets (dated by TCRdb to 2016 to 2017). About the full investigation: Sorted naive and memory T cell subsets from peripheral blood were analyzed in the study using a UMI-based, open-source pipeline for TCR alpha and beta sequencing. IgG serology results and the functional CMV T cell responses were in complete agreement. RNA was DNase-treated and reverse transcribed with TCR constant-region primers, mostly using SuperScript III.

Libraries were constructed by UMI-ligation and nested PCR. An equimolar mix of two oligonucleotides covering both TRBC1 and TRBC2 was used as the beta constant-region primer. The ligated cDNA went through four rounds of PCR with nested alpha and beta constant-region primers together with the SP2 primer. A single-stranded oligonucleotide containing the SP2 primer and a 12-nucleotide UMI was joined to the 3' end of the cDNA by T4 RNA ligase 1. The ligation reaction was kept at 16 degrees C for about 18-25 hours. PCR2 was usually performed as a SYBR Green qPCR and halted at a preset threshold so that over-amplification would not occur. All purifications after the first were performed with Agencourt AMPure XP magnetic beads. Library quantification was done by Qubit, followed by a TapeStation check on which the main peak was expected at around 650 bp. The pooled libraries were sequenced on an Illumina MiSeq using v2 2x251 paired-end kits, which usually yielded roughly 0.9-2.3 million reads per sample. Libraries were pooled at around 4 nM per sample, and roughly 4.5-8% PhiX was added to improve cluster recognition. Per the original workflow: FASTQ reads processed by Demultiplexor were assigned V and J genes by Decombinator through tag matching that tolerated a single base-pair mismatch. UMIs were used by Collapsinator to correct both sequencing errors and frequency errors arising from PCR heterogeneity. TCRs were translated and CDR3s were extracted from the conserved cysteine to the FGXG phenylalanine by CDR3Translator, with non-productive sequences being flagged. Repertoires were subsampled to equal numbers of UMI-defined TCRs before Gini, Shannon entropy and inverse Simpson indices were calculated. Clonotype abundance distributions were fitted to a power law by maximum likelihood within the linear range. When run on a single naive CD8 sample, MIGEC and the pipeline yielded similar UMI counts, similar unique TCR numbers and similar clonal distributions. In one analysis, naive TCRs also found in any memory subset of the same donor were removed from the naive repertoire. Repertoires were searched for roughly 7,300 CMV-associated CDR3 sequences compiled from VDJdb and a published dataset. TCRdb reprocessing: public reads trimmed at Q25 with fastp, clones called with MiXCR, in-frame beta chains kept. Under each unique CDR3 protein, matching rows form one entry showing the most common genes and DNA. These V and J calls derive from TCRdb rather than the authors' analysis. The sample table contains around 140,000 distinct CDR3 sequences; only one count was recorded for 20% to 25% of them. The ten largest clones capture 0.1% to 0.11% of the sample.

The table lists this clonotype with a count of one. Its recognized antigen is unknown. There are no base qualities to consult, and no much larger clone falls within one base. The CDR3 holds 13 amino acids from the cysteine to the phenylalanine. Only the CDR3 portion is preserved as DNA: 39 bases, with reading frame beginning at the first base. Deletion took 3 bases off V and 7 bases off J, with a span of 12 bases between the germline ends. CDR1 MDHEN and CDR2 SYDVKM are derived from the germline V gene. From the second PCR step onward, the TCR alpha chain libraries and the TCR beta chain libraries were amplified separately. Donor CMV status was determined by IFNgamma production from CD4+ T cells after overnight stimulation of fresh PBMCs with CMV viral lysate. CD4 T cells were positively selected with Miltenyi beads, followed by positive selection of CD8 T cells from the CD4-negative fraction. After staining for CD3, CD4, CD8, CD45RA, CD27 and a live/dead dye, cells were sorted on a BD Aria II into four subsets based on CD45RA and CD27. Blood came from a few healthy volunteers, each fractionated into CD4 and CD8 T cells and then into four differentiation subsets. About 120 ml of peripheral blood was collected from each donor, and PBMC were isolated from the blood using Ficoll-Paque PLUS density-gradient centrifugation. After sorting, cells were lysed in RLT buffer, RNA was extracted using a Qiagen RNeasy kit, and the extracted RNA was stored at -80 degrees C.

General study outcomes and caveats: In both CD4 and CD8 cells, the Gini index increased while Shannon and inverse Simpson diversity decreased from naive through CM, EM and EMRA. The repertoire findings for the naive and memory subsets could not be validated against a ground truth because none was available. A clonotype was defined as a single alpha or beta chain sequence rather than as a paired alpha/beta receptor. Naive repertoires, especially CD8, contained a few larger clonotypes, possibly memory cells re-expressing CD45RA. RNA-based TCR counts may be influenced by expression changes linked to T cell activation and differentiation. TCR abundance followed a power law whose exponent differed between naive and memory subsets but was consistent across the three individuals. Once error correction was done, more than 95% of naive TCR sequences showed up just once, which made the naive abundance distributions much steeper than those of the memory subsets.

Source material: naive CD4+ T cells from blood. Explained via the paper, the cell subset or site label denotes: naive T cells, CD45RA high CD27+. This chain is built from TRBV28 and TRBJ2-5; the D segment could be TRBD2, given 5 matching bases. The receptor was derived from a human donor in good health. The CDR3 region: CASSFPRVGTQYF. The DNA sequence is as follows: TGTGCCAGCAGTTTTCCGAGGGTCGGGACCCAGTACTTC.